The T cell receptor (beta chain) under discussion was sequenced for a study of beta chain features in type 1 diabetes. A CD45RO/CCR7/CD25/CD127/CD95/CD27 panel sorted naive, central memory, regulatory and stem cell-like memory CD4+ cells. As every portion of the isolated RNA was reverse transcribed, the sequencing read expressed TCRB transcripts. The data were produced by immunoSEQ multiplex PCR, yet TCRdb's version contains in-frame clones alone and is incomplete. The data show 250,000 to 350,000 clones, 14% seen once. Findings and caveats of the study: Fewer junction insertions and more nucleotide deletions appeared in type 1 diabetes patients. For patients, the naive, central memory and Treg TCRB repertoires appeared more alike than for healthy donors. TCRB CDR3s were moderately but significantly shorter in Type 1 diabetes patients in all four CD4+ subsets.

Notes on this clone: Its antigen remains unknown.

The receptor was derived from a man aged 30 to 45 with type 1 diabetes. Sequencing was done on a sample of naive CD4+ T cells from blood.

The CDR3, as DNA: TGTGCCAGCAGTTTAGCAGGGCACGAGGGCTACACCTTC. Translating it yields CASSLAGHEGYTF. The chain employs TRBV28 and TRBJ1-2, with TRBD1 as a possible D gene (5 bases). The CDR3 extends over 13 amino acids. Trimming stripped 2 bases from V and 8 bases from J, with 12 bases between. Germline CDR1 MDHEN, CDR2 SYDVKM.